The following is a T cell receptor beta chain sequence with its context. In each case, RNA was isolated and then reverse transcribed into cDNA as the sequencing template. The data were produced by immunoSEQ multiplex PCR, yet TCRdb's version contains in-frame clones alone and is incomplete. The sample holds about 110,000 clones; 56% are singletons and the top ten take 3% to 4%. Germline loops: CDR1 LNHDA, CDR2 SQIVND (reference sequence). V gave up 3 bases and J gave up 4 bases; unmatched junction bases: 5. This CDR3 contains 14 residues. These data originate in a study of CD8+ T cells in alopecia areata. Treatment of the sample: oral pan-JAK inhibitor, 5-10 mg twice daily.

This rearrangement joins TRBV19 to TRBJ1-2; 7 bases agree with TRBD1. Sequencing used CD4+ T cells sorted from blood, obtained at week 24, from a patient treated with tofacitinib. This TCR derives from a human donor with alopecia areata. The CDR3 nucleotides are TGTGCCAGTAGTATTCAGGCAGGGGGCTATGGCTACACCTTC. It specifies CASSIQAGGYGYTF.